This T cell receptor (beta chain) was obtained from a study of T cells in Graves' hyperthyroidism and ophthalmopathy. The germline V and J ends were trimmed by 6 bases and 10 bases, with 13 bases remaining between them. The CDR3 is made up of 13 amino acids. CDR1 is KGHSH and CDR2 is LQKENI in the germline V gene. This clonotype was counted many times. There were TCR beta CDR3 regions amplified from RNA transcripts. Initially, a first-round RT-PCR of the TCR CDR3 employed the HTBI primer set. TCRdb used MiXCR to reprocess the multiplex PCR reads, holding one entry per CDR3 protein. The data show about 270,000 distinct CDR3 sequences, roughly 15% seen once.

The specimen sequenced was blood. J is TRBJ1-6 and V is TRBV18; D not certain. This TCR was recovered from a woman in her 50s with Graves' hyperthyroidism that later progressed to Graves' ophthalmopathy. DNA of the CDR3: TGTGCCAGCTCCCAAGGAGAGATCTCACCCCTCCACTTT. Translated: CASSQGEISPLHF. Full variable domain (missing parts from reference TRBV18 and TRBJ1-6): NAGVMQNPRHLVRRRGQEARLRCSPMKGHSHVYWYRQLPEEGLKFMVYLQKENIIDESGMPKERFSAEFPKEGPSILRIQQVVRGDSAAYFCASSQGEISPLHFGNGTRLTVT.